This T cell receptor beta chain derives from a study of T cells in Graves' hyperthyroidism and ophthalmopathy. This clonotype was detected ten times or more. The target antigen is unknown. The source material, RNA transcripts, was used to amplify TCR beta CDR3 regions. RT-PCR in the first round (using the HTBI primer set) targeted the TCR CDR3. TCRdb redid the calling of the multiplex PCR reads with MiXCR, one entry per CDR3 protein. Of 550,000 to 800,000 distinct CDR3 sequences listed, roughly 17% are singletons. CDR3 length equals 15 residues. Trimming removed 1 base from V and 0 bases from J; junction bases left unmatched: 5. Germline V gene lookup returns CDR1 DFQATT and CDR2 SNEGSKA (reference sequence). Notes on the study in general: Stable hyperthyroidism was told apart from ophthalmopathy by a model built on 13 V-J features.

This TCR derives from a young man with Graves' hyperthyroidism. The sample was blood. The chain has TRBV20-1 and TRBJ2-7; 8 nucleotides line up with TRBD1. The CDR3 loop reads CSARGMTGDSYEQYF. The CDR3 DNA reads TGCAGTGCTAGAGGAATGACAGGGGACTCCTACGAGCAGTACTTC.